The 32 T cell receptor beta chains presented below share a single source sample, sequenced in a study of spatial heterogeneity in lung cancer. Study observations and caveats: In tumors, expanded intratumoral alpha and beta TCR counts tracked mutation counts.

Described time point: sample taken at primary tumor resection. TCRdb re-derived calls from the 5' RACE reads in MiXCR, one entry per CDR3 protein. This table holds 20,000 to 30,000 distinct CDR3 sequences, roughly 10% found once. No cognate antigen is known for these TCRs. The sample was lung tumor tissue, taken at surgery. The receptor set was obtained from a male donor with early-stage non-small cell lung cancer.

This clonotype was observed at least ten times. This chain links TRBV7-8 with TRBJ1-1, with D uncertain. Trimming cost V 1 base and J 4 bases, with 10 bases left between them. This CDR3 comprises 14 residues. Germline V gives CDR1 SGHVS, CDR2 FQNEAQ. The chain's CDR3 is CASSLVESGTEAFF. The CDR3 DNA reads TGTGCCAGCAGCTTAGTAGAGTCGGGCACTGAAGCTTTCTTT.

This clonotype was seen at least ten times. The chain is built from TRBV5-1 and TRBJ2-7, with 8 bases matching TRBD2. The ends lost 2 bases at V and 3 bases at J; junction bases unmatched: 4. Looked up from germline, CDR1 is SGHRS and CDR2 is YFSETQ. The CDR3 loop spans 14 amino acids. As DNA, the CDR3 is TGCGCCAGCAGCTTAGCGGGAGTGTACTACGAGCAGTACTTC. This sequence encodes CASSLAGVYYEQYF.

The rearrangement joins TRBV6-2 or TRBV6-3 to TRBJ1-5; 9 nucleotides align to TRBD1. This CDR3 has 13 residues. Germline V gene lookup returns CDR1 MNHEY and CDR2 SVGEGT. J gave up 5 bases and V 6 bases, and 2 bases lay outside the gene matches. The CDR3 bases are TGTGCCAGCAGAGGACAGGGGTATCAGCCCCAGCATTTT. Translating it yields CASRGQGYQPQHF.

Ten or more counts support this clonotype. This chain links TRBV7-2 with TRBJ1-1; TRBD1 aligns across 7 bases. CDR1 and CDR2 from the germline V gene are SGHTA and FQGNSA. The CDR3 spans 14 residues. V shed 5 bases and J 11 bases; nucleotides not matched to a gene: 14. In DNA form, the CDR3 reads TGTGCCAGCAGCCGTCCCGACAGGGCTGCTAGTGCTTTCTTT. Amino acid sequence: CASSRPDRAASAFF.

By its share, this clonotype is medium-sized (0.01 to 0.1%). The chain recombines TRBV28 with TRBJ2-6; D possibly matches TRBD1 or TRBD2 (5 bases each). Per germline, CDR1 MDHEN and CDR2 SYDVKM. Trimming removed 6 bases at V and 2 bases at J, with 14 bases between. The CDR3 runs to 16 residues. The chain's CDR3 is CASSRWTGPGANVLTF. The CDR3 DNA sequence: TGTGCCAGCAGCCGATGGACGGGGCCTGGGGCCAACGTCCTGACTTTC.

This chain joins TRBV7-3 and TRBJ2-7; TRBD1 aligns across 9 bases. Trimming took 1 base from V and 2 from J; bases not matched to a gene: 12. This CDR3 has 18 residues. Germline CDR1 SGHTA, CDR2 FQGTGA. CDR3 residues: CASSLRSPDRGRTYEQYF. CDR3 DNA sequence: TGTGCCAGCAGCTTAAGAAGCCCGGACAGGGGAAGAACCTACGAGCAGTACTTC.

There are many counts of this clonotype. The V call is TRBV9, the J call TRBJ2-1, with 8 bases identical to TRBD2. Germline trimming cut 4 bases from V and 7 bases from J; bases unmatched to any gene: 16. In germline, CDR1 is SGDLS, CDR2 YYNGEE. This CDR3 region has 17 residues. The CDR3 DNA follows: TGTGCCAGCAGCCTACATAGGGGGAGCGGGGGAAGGAATGAGCAGTTCTTC. Its translation: CASSLHRGSGGRNEQFF.

This clonotype appeared many times. The CDR3 DNA reads TGTGCCACCAGTGACTGGACGTCTAGCACAGATACGCAGTATTTT. Translated: CATSDWTSSTDTQYF. This chain uses TRBV24-1 with TRBJ2-3, with no clear D. CDR3 size: 15 residues. V dropped 4 bases and J dropped 0 bases, with 10 bases sitting between them. Germline-derived CDR1 and CDR2 are KGHDR and SFDVKD.

V and J are TRBV28 and TRBJ2-5, with D possibly TRBD1 on 6 matching bases. This CDR3 has 14 amino acids. Germline values: CDR1 MDHEN, CDR2 SYDVKM. The V gene lost 6 bases and the J gene lost 3 bases, with 14 bases spanning the gap. CDR3 region: CASRLPGQKETQYF. The CDR3 nucleotides read TGTGCCAGCAGGCTACCCGGACAGAAAGAGACCCAGTACTTC.

This clonotype was recorded many times. The chain is built from TRBV9 and TRBJ1-2; 7 nucleotides agree with TRBD1. This CDR3 has 12 amino acids. Germline CDR1 is SGDLS and CDR2 is YYNGEE. J was trimmed by 4 bases and V by 7 bases; bases with no gene match: 4. CDR3 loop: CASWDSIYGYTF. CDR3 DNA sequence: TGTGCCAGCTGGGACAGTATCTATGGCTACACCTTC.

The gene calls are TRBV12-3 or TRBV12-4 and TRBJ2-1; tentative D call: TRBD1 (5 bases). V was cut by 5 bases and J by 7 bases, with 15 bases left in between. This CDR3 is built from 14 residues. CDR3 in amino acids: CASSSMGKGNEQFF. The CDR3 nucleotides are TGTGCCAGCAGTAGCATGGGGAAGGGGAATGAGCAGTTCTTC.

Sample share makes this clonotype medium-sized (0.01 to 0.1%). This rearrangement joins TRBV29-1 to TRBJ2-3, with D hard to call. Germline assignment: CDR1 SQVTM and CDR2 ANQGSEA. V was pared by 4 bases and J by 7 bases, with 6 bases between. The CDR3 covers 10 residues. The CDR3 region has the DNA TGCAGCGTTGTGCAGCATACGCAGTATTTT. As protein: CSVVQHTQYF.

This clonotype was detected only a few times. The chain couples TRBV20-1 to TRBJ2-5; TRBD2 matches at 11 bases. Germline V gene sequence: CDR1 DFQATT, CDR2 SNEGSKA (reference sequence). The CDR3 is made up of 14 amino acids. The V and J ends lost 5 bases and 4 bases, in that order; junction bases with no gene match: 6. Here the CDR3 reads CSAPRSGGGETQYF. The CDR3 region has the DNA TGCAGTGCTCCACGTAGCGGGGGGGGAGAGACCCAGTACTTC.

There are many counts of this clonotype. This rearrangement joins TRBV7-2 to TRBJ1-5; D perhaps matches TRBD1 (6 bases). The CDR3 extends over 15 amino acids. V was clipped by 1 base and J by 4 bases, with 11 bases between them. CDR1 is SGHTA and CDR2 is FQGNSA in the germline V gene. The CDR3 loop is CASSLVAGVNQPQHF. As DNA, the CDR3 is TGTGCCAGCAGCTTAGTGGCAGGGGTAAATCAGCCCCAGCATTTT.

Judged by abundance, this clonotype is medium-sized (0.01 to 0.1%). The chain has TRBV3-1 and TRBJ1-1; D ambiguous. Germline V gene data show CDR1 as LGHDT and CDR2 as YNNKEL (reference sequence). The CDR3 is 13 residues long. The germline V and J ends were trimmed by 7 bases and 0 bases, with 9 bases remaining between them. CDR3 residues: CASIGDLNTEAFF. In DNA form, the CDR3 reads TGTGCCAGCATCGGGGATTTGAACACTGAAGCTTTCTTT.

This clonotype was detected a few times. The chain links TRBV7-8 to TRBJ2-5; 7 positions agree with TRBD2. Germline V gene sequence: CDR1 SGHVS, CDR2 FQNEAQ. The CDR3 consists of 12 residues. V was pared by 8 bases and J by 1 base, with 1 base of the junction left unmatched. CDR3 sequence reads: CASGRVQETQYF. CDR3 coding DNA: TGTGCCAGCGGGAGGGTCCAAGAGACCCAGTACTTC.

The table lists this clonotype with many counts. V is TRBV27 and J is TRBJ2-5; tentative D call: TRBD2 (6 bases). Trimming left V 3 bases short and J 5 bases short, with 7 bases between. CDR3 size: 12 residues. Germline CDR1 is MNHEY and CDR2 is SMNVEV (reference sequence). The CDR3: CASSFRGETQYF. CDR3 coding DNA: TGTGCCAGCAGTTTTCGGGGGGAGACCCAGTACTTC.

Only a few counts were recorded for this clonotype. This chain joins TRBV11-3 and TRBJ1-1; the D is unclear. Trimming stripped 2 bases from V and 1 base from J, with 8 bases between. Per germline, CDR1 SGHNT and CDR2 YENEEA. The CDR3 consists of 14 residues. Written as DNA, the CDR3 is TGTGCCAGCAGCTTACTGGGCCCGAACACTGAAGCTTTCTTT. Translating gives CASSLLGPNTEAFF.

Many counts were recorded for this clonotype. This sequence joins TRBV7-9 and TRBJ1-6, with D tentatively TRBD1 (5 bases). This CDR3 contains 14 residues. Deletions cut 4 bases from V and 7 bases from J, with 11 bases between. CDR1 is SEHNR and CDR2 is FQNEAQ in the germline V gene (reference sequence). The CDR3 loop is CASSWDGRNSPLHF. CDR3 in DNA: TGTGCCAGCAGCTGGGACGGGAGGAATTCACCCCTCCACTTT.

This clonotype ranks as medium-sized (0.01 to 0.1%). The chain links TRBV18 to TRBJ2-5; no definite D call. Germline CDR1 reads KGHSH; CDR2 reads LQKENI. The CDR3 has 13 residues. Trimming pared 3 bases from V and 4 bases from J, leaving 9 bases between. The CDR3 DNA follows: TGTGCCAGCTCACCCCCTGTAAGAGAGACCCAGTACTTC. Translating it yields CASSPPVRETQYF.

In its sample, this clonotype was seen many times. This chain uses TRBV6-2 or TRBV6-3 with TRBJ1-1; possibly TRBD1 for D (5 bases). This CDR3 spans 18 amino acids. Germline V CDR1 and CDR2: MNHEY, SVGEGT. V lost 2 bases, J lost 3 bases, and 22 bases lay in between. DNA of the CDR3: TGTGCCAGCAGTTACCTACCCGGGACGCCTCGGGCGTACACTGAAGCTTTCTTT. The encoded protein is CASSYLPGTPRAYTEAFF.

The chain links TRBV6-1 to TRBJ2-5, with 7 bases identical to TRBD1. CDR1 and CDR2 from the germline V gene are MNHNS and SASEGT. The junction had 13 bases not matched to a gene; V was cut back by 5 bases and J by 7 bases. The CDR3 sequence is 15 residues long. CDR3 protein: CASSPTVTGVGTQYF. CDR3 DNA sequence: TGTGCCAGCAGTCCTACCGTCACAGGGGTAGGGACCCAGTACTTC.

This clonotype was seen a few times. This chain connects TRBV28 to TRBJ1-1; D uncertain. Trimming shortened V by 10 bases and J by 1 base, and 10 bases separated the two germline ends. CDR1 MDHEN and CDR2 SYDVKM come from the germline V gene. The CDR3 is 12 amino acids. CDR3 in DNA: TGTGCCACCGTTAATGGGAACACTGAAGCTTTCTTT. Translation: CATVNGNTEAFF.

This clonotype has a count of ten or more. V and J are TRBV5-1 and TRBJ2-7, with D possibly being TRBD2 (5 bases). V lost 6 bases and J lost 7, with 14 bases in between. CDR1 is SGHRS, CDR2 YFSETQ, per germline. The CDR3 length is 12 residues. Written as DNA, the CDR3 is TGCGCCAGCACCGATTCGGGGAATGAGCAGTACTTC. Its protein product is CASTDSGNEQYF. Supplemented by reference TRBV5-1 and TRBJ2-7, the full variable domain reads KAGVTQTPRYLIKTRGQQVTLSCSPISGHRSVSWYQQTPGQGLQFLFEYFSETQRNKGNFPGRFSGRQFSNSRSEMNVSTLELGDSALYLCASTDSGNEQYFGPGTRLTVT.

This clonotype has at least ten counts. V and J are TRBV23-1 and TRBJ2-2, with D possibly being TRBD1 (5 bases). TRBV23-1 is recorded as an ORF, its role being uncertain. The CDR3 is 16 amino acids. Trimming cost V 0 bases and J 4 bases, with 12 bases left between them. The CDR3 nucleotides read TGCGCCAGCAGTCAATCGAAGGGGCATAGCACCGGGGAGCTGTTTTTT. This sequence encodes CASSQSKGHSTGELFF.

The gene calls are TRBV11-2 and TRBJ1-1; D is perhaps TRBD1 (5 bases). This CDR3 is 15 amino acids long. Between the trimmed V and J ends, which lost 5 bases and 5 bases, there was a span of 18 bases. Germline lookup yields CDR1 SGHAT and CDR2 FQNNGV. CDR3 nucleotide sequence: TGTGCCAGCAGCCCTACGGACAATTTAGGAACTGAAGCTTTCTTT. Its translation is CASSPTDNLGTEAFF.

This clonotype is deemed medium-sized. The rearrangement joins TRBV7-8 to TRBJ2-3, with 10 bases fitting TRBD2. With 3 bases clipped from V and 3 bases from J, the junction kept 3 bases outside the gene matches. There are 15 residues in the CDR3. Germline CDR1 is SGHVS and CDR2 is FQNEAQ. CDR3: CASSLPGLATDTQYF. CDR3 nucleotides: TGTGCCAGCAGCTTGCCGGGACTAGCGACAGATACGCAGTATTTT.

Ten or more counts support this clonotype. The rearrangement joins TRBV28 to TRBJ1-5, with D uncertain. Trimming took off 3 bases at V and 3 bases at J, with 9 bases between the two ends. The CDR3 sequence is 14 residues long. CDR1 is MDHEN and CDR2 is SYDVKM in the germline V gene. DNA of the CDR3: TGTGCCAGCAGTTTGTACCGGGACAATCAGCCCCAGCATTTT. Amino acid sequence: CASSLYRDNQPQHF. Filled out from reference TRBV28 and TRBJ1-5, the complete variable domain reads DVKVTQSSRYLVKRTGEKVFLECVQDMDHENMFWYRQDPGLGLRLIYFSYDVKMKEKGDIPEGYSVSREKKERFSLILESASTNQTSMYLCASSLYRDNQPQHFGDGTRLSIL.

This clonotype has more than one count but fewer than ten. The V call is TRBV28, the J call TRBJ2-2; D possibly corresponds to TRBD1 (6 bases). The V gene's germline CDR1 is MDHEN and CDR2 SYDVKM. V shed 8 bases and J shed 4 bases, with 11 bases lying between them. There are 13 residues in the CDR3. CDR3 sequence (DNA): TGTGCCAGCCCTTCAGGGGTCACCGGGGAGCTGTTTTTT. The encoded protein is CASPSGVTGELFF. Full variable domain (remainder filled in from reference TRBV28 and TRBJ2-2): DVKVTQSSRYLVKRTGEKVFLECVQDMDHENMFWYRQDPGLGLRLIYFSYDVKMKEKGDIPEGYSVSREKKERFSLILESASTNQTSMYLCASPSGVTGELFFGEGSRLTVL.

This rearrangement joins TRBV10-3 to TRBJ1-1; D uncertain. V lost 4 bases to trimming and J lost 0 bases, with 6 bases between them. Germline CDR1 ENHRY, CDR2 SYGVKD. This CDR3 contains 13 residues. This chain's CDR3 is CAISGQVNTEAFF. As DNA, the CDR3 is TGTGCCATCAGTGGCCAGGTGAACACTGAAGCTTTCTTT.

V and J are TRBV29-1 and TRBJ1-1; 11 bases are shared with TRBD1. CDR3 size: 12 residues. Germline CDR1 reads SQVTM; CDR2 reads ANQGSEA. CDR3 amino acids: CSAGTGGTEAFF. As DNA, the CDR3 is TGCAGTGCCGGGACAGGGGGCACTGAAGCTTTCTTT.

The sample holds many counts of this clonotype. V and J are TRBV7-6 and TRBJ2-6; the match to TRBD1 covers 9 bases. The CDR3 sequence is 20 residues long. V shed 0 bases, J shed 1 base, and the junction held 10 bases outside the gene matches. Germline V lookup: CDR1 SGHVS, CDR2 FNYEAQ. The CDR3: CASSLASTGGSLSGANVLTF. The CDR3 DNA follows: TGTGCCAGCAGCTTAGCTAGTACAGGGGGCTCCCTGTCTGGGGCCAACGTCCTGACTTTC.